The 30 T cell receptor beta chains presented below share a single source sample, sequenced in a study of vaccination effects on CD4 cells after COVID-19. ViraFEST expansion of antigen-specific CD4+ T cells with viral peptide pools preceded sequencing. Culture lasted under 13 days before CD4+ T cell isolation. PCR-confirmed SARS-CoV-2 infection occurred in the person between March and December 2020. Either the BNT162b2 or mRNA-1273 vaccine was given to participants in two doses. Some clones are missing from TCRdb's copy, which holds only in-frame ones; the method was immunoSEQ multiplex PCR. The sample has roughly 17,000 clones; around 74% are singletons. Antigens for these TCRs are unknown. The sequenced sample was CD4+ T cells from PBMCs cultured with SARS-CoV-2 spike peptides, obtained after COVID-19 vaccination. The receptors here all came from a human donor who had a prior SARS-CoV-2 infection.

A note on this clone: At the DNA level, this CDR3 is encoded by other sequences in the same sample as well. V usage is TRBV19 and J usage is TRBJ2-7, with 11 positions matching TRBD1. CDR1 and CDR2 (germline): LNHDA, SQIVND (reference sequence). This CDR3 comprises 14 residues. J lost 3 bases, V lost 3 bases, and 1 base had no gene match. CDR3 residues: CASSIGTGGYEQYF. The CDR3 DNA is TGTGCCAGTAGTATTGGGACAGGGGGCTACGAGCAGTACTTC.

This clone was recorded a few times. The chain joins TRBV19 to TRBJ2-1; a possible D gene is TRBD2 (5 bases). The length of the CDR3 is 13 residues. CDR1 is LNHDA, CDR2 SQIVND, per germline (reference sequence). The V end was cut by 3 bases, the J end by 5 bases, with 8 bases between. The CDR3 loop is CASSISEDNEQFF. In DNA form, the CDR3 reads TGTGCCAGTAGTATCTCGGAGGACAATGAGCAGTTCTTC.

CDR3 loop: CASSLRGGETQYF. CDR3 DNA: TGTGCCAGCAGCTTAAGGGGAGGGGAGACCCAGTACTTC. V gene TRBV7-3 combines with J gene TRBJ2-5, with 7 bases aligning to TRBD2. The germline V gene encodes CDR1 SGHTA and CDR2 FQGTGA. With 1 base clipped from V and 5 bases from J, the junction kept 1 base outside the gene matches. The CDR3 is made up of 13 amino acids. Looking up the rest from reference TRBV7-3 and TRBJ2-5 gives the full variable domain: GAGVSQTPSNKVTEKGKYVELRCDPISGHTALYWYRQSLGQGPEFLIYFQGTGAADDSGLPNDRFFAVRPEGSVSTLKIQRTERGDSAVYLCASSLRGGETQYFGPGTRLLVL.

The gene calls are TRBV11-3 and TRBJ2-1; TRBD2 aligns across 8 bases. CDR1 is SGHNT, CDR2 YENEEA, per germline. Trimming cost V 5 bases and J 6 bases; bases outside gene matches: 15. The CDR3 has 17 amino acids. The CDR3 DNA reads as TGTGCCAGCAGCCCACCCCGGGGAGCGGGAGCCTCCAATGAGCAGTTCTTC. Its protein is CASSPPRGAGASNEQFF.

This chain links TRBV15 with TRBJ2-2; perhaps TRBD2 as D (6 bases). Germline CDR1 reads LNHNV; CDR2 reads YYDKDF (reference sequence). The CDR3 is made up of 14 amino acids. The ends were cut back, 8 bases at V and 6 bases at J, with 16 bases in the middle. CDR3 sequence reads: CATRQMGGSGELFF. CDR3 nucleotide sequence: TGTGCCACCCGTCAGATGGGGGGTTCCGGGGAGCTGTTTTTT. Variable domain in full (rest from reference TRBV15 and TRBJ2-2): DAMVIQNPRYQVTQFGKPVTLSCSQTLNHNVMYWYQQKSSQAPKLLFHYYDKDFNNEADTPDNFQSRRPNTSFCFLDIRSPGLGDTAMYLCATRQMGGSGELFFGEGSRLTVL.

The rearrangement uses TRBV9 and TRBJ2-1; 9 positions agree with TRBD2. Germline V lookup: CDR1 SGDLS, CDR2 YYNGEE. CDR3 size: 16 residues. V lost 0 bases, J lost 7 bases, and 8 bases stayed unmatched. Here the CDR3 reads CASSVGGRALSNEQFF. CDR3 in DNA: TGTGCCAGCAGCGTAGGCGGGAGGGCCCTGTCGAATGAGCAGTTCTTC.

The chain recombines TRBV10-1 with TRBJ2-2, with D possibly being TRBD2 (6 bases). This CDR3 has 12 amino acids. Trimming removed 8 bases at V and 7 bases at J, with 11 bases between. Germline V CDR1 and CDR2: WNHNN, SYGVQD (reference sequence). The CDR3 region is CASGRGGGELFF. The CDR3 DNA sequence: TGCGCCAGCGGTAGGGGAGGCGGGGAGCTGTTTTTT.

This clone was detected only a few times. The chain carries TRBV3-1 (or the pseudogene TRBV3-2) and TRBJ2-2; D uncertain. The V and J ends lost 0 bases and 3 bases respectively, with 2 bases between them. This CDR3 is 13 amino acids long. Germline CDR1 LGHDT, CDR2 YNNKEL (reference sequence). CDR3 sequence (DNA): TGTGCCAGCAGCCAAGATGACACCGGGGAGCTGTTTTTT. Amino acid sequence: CASSQDDTGELFF.

The chain uses TRBV4-1 and TRBJ2-1; D gene unclear. The CDR3 contains 14 residues. Trimming stripped 1 base from V and 8 bases from J, with 12 bases between. Germline lookup yields CDR1 MGHRA and CDR2 YSYEKL. CDR3 amino acids: CASSQVTSSDEQFF. The CDR3 bases are TGCGCCAGCAGCCAAGTTACATCCTCGGATGAGCAGTTCTTC.

As to this clone: At one end the junction does not follow the germline gene, possibly because of a read error. The chain joins TRBV3-1 (or the pseudogene TRBV3-2) to TRBJ2-7; D may match TRBD1 or TRBD2 (5 bases each). This CDR3 spans 12 amino acids. Germline V CDR1 and CDR2: LGHDT, YNNKEL (reference sequence). The CDR3 loop reads CASSQYPGALNF. The CDR3 DNA reads TGTGCCAGCAGCCAATACCCCGGGGCTCTCAACTTC.

This clone has more than one count but fewer than ten. The chain carries TRBV11-3 and TRBJ2-1; 12 bases fit TRBD1. V lost 3 bases to trimming and J lost 9 bases; unmatched junction nucleotides: 12. The CDR3 length is 17 residues. From germline, CDR1 is SGHNT and CDR2 YENEEA. As DNA, the CDR3 is TGTGCCAGCAGCTTTAGCGGGCAACGGGACAGGGGGCTTGAGCAGTTCTTC. Its protein is CASSFSGQRDRGLEQFF.

The chain carries TRBV29-1 and TRBJ2-3; tentatively, D is TRBD1 (8 bases). Germline-derived CDR1 and CDR2 are SQVTM and ANQGSEA. This CDR3 region has 14 residues. V was shortened by 6 bases and J by 2 bases, with 15 bases between the two germline ends. The CDR3 is CSVQGAGVTDTQYF. CDR3 DNA sequence: TGCAGCGTCCAGGGGGCGGGGGTCACAGATACGCAGTATTTT.

J is TRBJ2-7 and V is TRBV15; D is perhaps TRBD1 or TRBD2 (5 bases each). V was trimmed by 3 bases and J by 5 bases, leaving 17 bases between them. The CDR3 has 15 amino acids. Germline V CDR1 and CDR2: LNHNV, YYDKDF (reference sequence). CDR3 bases: TGTGCCACCAGCAGGGGAAGGGGAGTTGGTCACGAGCAGTACTTC. It encodes CATSRGRGVGHEQYF. Drawing the rest from reference TRBV15 and TRBJ2-7, the complete variable domain is DAMVIQNPRYQVTQFGKPVTLSCSQTLNHNVMYWYQQKSSQAPKLLFHYYDKDFNNEADTPDNFQSRRPNTSFCFLDIRSPGLGDTAMYLCATSRGRGVGHEQYFGPGTRLTVT.

V usage is TRBV18 and J usage is TRBJ2-7, with D possibly TRBD1 on 5 matching bases. This CDR3 contains 13 residues. Germline-derived CDR1 and CDR2 are KGHSH and LQKENI. V was trimmed by 3 bases and J by 7 bases, leaving 13 bases between them. The CDR3 sequence is CASSPAQGHEQYF. CDR3 in DNA: TGTGCCAGCTCACCCGCGCAGGGTCATGAGCAGTACTTC.

The chain employs TRBV4-2 and TRBJ1-2, with a weak D call TRBD1 (5 bases). Germline V gene lookup returns CDR1 LGHNA and CDR2 YNFKEQ. The V and J ends lost 3 bases and 10 bases respectively, with 21 bases between them. CDR3 length: 15 residues. CDR3 in amino acids: CASSQGTQEDIDYTF. For the CDR3, the DNA is TGTGCCAGCAGCCAGGGAACACAGGAGGATATTGACTACACCTTC.

This clone counts as large (0.1 to 1%). This chain links TRBV6-5 with TRBJ2-1; 7 bases match TRBD2. The CDR3 is made up of 16 amino acids. Per germline, CDR1 MNHEY and CDR2 SVGAGI. V was pared by 1 base and J by 4 bases, with 7 bases of the junction left unmatched. CDR3 region: CASSYYSGTNYNEQFF. DNA of the CDR3: TGTGCCAGCAGTTACTATTCCGGGACTAATTACAATGAGCAGTTCTTC.

V is TRBV6-2 or TRBV6-3 and J is TRBJ2-1; D not resolved. CDR3 length: 15 residues. CDR1 and CDR2 (germline): MNHEY, SVGEGT. V was shortened by 7 bases and J by 2 bases, with 15 bases between the two germline ends. DNA of the CDR3: TGTGCCAGCACCCCACTGGGCCTTACCTACAATGAGCAGTTCTTC. Its translation: CASTPLGLTYNEQFF.

The J gene is TRBJ2-2, the V gene TRBV13; D call uncertain. The ends were cut back, 3 bases at V and 6 bases at J, with 8 bases in the middle. CDR3 length: 13 amino acids. Germline V gives CDR1 PRHDT, CDR2 FYEKMQ (reference sequence). CDR3 DNA: TGTGCCAGCAGCTTGGACCGTGCCGGGGAGCTGTTTTTT. Its protein is CASSLDRAGELFF.

The chain uses TRBV5-1 and TRBJ1-4; perhaps TRBD1 as D (5 bases). This CDR3 region has 14 residues. The germline gives CDR1 SGHRS, CDR2 YFSETQ. Trimming stripped 2 bases from V and 8 bases from J, with 13 bases between. CDR3 nucleotides: TGCGCCAGCAGCTTTGGAGGGGATGGGGAAAAACTGTTTTTT. It codes for CASSFGGDGEKLFF.

This clone was recorded only once. V is TRBV6-5 and J is TRBJ2-7, with 8 bases aligning to TRBD2. The CDR3 is 15 amino acids. The germline V gene encodes CDR1 MNHEY and CDR2 SVGAGI. J was trimmed by 6 bases and V by 1 base; bases with no gene match: 8. Here the CDR3 reads CASSYFGTRTTEQYF. DNA of the CDR3: TGTGCCAGCAGTTACTTCGGGACTAGGACGACCGAGCAGTACTTC.

V gene TRBV30 combines with J gene TRBJ1-4, with 7 bases that match TRBD1. The CDR3 extends over 14 amino acids. The germline V gene encodes CDR1 GTSNPN and CDR2 SVGIG (reference sequence). The CDR3 DNA is TGTGCGCAAGCAAGACAGGGACGGGTCGAAAAACTGTTTTTT. Translated, it gives CAQARQGRVEKLFF.

V and J are TRBV2 and TRBJ1-2, with TRBD1 matching over 7 bases. This CDR3 contains 14 residues. The V gene's germline CDR1 is SNHLY and CDR2 FYNNEI. V trimming: 7 bases; J trimming: 6 bases; junction bases outside the gene matches: 11. CDR3 amino acids: CASILTGTENGYTF. The CDR3 DNA follows: TGTGCCAGCATCCTGACGGGGACAGAAAATGGCTACACCTTC.

This clone was seen a single time. The chain couples TRBV11-2 to TRBJ2-7, with TRBD1 matching 9 bases. The trim removed 8 bases at V and 5 bases at J, leaving 7 bases unmatched. The CDR3 has 13 amino acids. Germline CDR1 and CDR2: SGHAT and FQNNGV. The CDR3 region is CASAPRTGDEQYF. In DNA form, the CDR3 reads TGTGCCAGCGCTCCGCGGACAGGGGACGAGCAGTACTTC.

The J gene is TRBJ1-4, the V gene TRBV11-2; D gene unclear. Trimming shortened V by 5 bases and J by 0 bases, and 10 bases separated the two germline ends. This CDR3 region has 15 residues. CDR1 and CDR2 (germline): SGHAT, FQNNGV. Here the CDR3 DNA reads TGTGCCAGCAGCGAACCGGGCCCAACTAATGAAAAACTGTTTTTT. Residues: CASSEPGPTNEKLFF.

This clone was recorded only once. The gene calls are TRBV27 and TRBJ2-7, with 10 positions matching TRBD2. V was pared by 4 bases and J by 2 bases, with 2 bases of the junction left unmatched. The CDR3 totals 14 residues. Per germline, CDR1 MNHEY and CDR2 SMNVEV (reference sequence). This CDR3 is CASSYTSGAYEQYF. The DNA of the CDR3 is TGTGCCAGCAGTTACACTAGCGGGGCCTACGAGCAGTACTTC.

The V and J genes are TRBV2 and TRBJ1-2; D is perhaps TRBD1 (6 bases). The V gene's germline CDR1 is SNHLY and CDR2 FYNNEI. Trimming took 8 bases from V and 1 from J, leaving 17 bases between them. CDR3 length equals 15 residues. The CDR3 region is CASSKQGYNNYGYTF. CDR3 bases: TGTGCCAGCTCGAAACAGGGTTACAATAACTATGGCTACACCTTC.

The chain employs TRBV27 and TRBJ1-4; D not certain. Between the trimmed V and J ends, which lost 3 bases and 10 bases, there was a span of 12 bases. The CDR3 loop spans 13 amino acids. Germline CDR1 MNHEY, CDR2 SMNVEV (reference sequence). CDR3 nucleotide sequence: TGTGCCAGCAGTTTCCGGGAGCTGGGAAAACTGTTTTTT. Translation: CASSFRELGKLFF.

This rearrangement joins TRBV25-1 to TRBJ2-5; D not certain. The CDR3 is 10 residues long. CDR1 is MGHDK and CDR2 is SYGVNS in the germline V gene. V lost 5 bases and J lost 5, with 3 bases in between. The CDR3 nucleotides are TGTGCCAGCAGTAAGGAGACCCAGTACTTC. Its protein is CASSKETQYF.

This clone has only a few counts. This chain links TRBV21-1 with TRBJ2-7; the table assigns TRBD2, which was not confirmed against the DNA. TRBV21-1 is a pseudogene. The CDR3 runs 16 residues. The CDR3 here is CASSETLVIICGEQYF. The DNA for the CDR3 is TGTGCCAGCAGCGAAACTCTAGTAATCATATGTGGCGAGCAGTACTTC.

The chain recombines TRBV19 with TRBJ1-1; D is uncertain. Germline values: CDR1 LNHDA, CDR2 SQIVND (reference sequence). This CDR3 has 15 amino acids. The ends were cut back, 4 bases at V and 5 bases at J, with 17 bases in the middle. Here the CDR3 DNA reads TGTGCCAGTAGTACTGGCCCGGGAGAGGTGACTGAAGCTTTCTTT. Encoded protein: CASSTGPGEVTEAFF.